Listed below are T cell receptor beta chains from one sample, sequenced in a study of blood T cell repertoires in COVID-19. The protocol was immunoSEQ multiplex PCR, while the TCRdb copy is restricted to in-frame clones and leaves out a portion. The sample has approximately 48,000 clones, approximately 89% seen once. Sequencing used peripheral blood. The receptors shown here come from a man aged 55 to 70 with acute or convalescent COVID-19. Both conserved end residues are part of each CDR3. The order of the fields is CDR3 DNA, CDR3 protein, V gene, J gene, D gene, clone size. D genes are given only for firm matches. The size of a clone is reported for some rows only, either as once, few or many, or as a class for expanded clones.

CDR3nt: TGCGCCAGCAGCCCCGGGCAAGGGGAGGGCTATGAGCAGTTCTTC
CDR3aa: CASSPGQGEGYEQFF
v_gene: TRBV4-1
j_gene: TRBJ2-1
d_gene: TRBD2
abundance: .

CDR3nt: TGTGCCAGCAGTCGGACAGACCCAAGGAATGAAAAACTGTTTTTT
CDR3aa: CASSRTDPRNEKLFF
v_gene: TRBV27
j_gene: TRBJ1-4
d_gene: .
abundance: .

CDR3nt: TGTGCCAGCAGTGAATTGTGGGCTAGCAGCCTCCAAGAGACCCAGTACTTC
CDR3aa: CASSELWASSLQETQYF
v_gene: TRBV2
j_gene: TRBJ2-5
d_gene: .
abundance: .

CDR3nt: TGTGCCAGCAGTTCCTCCTGGGACAGGAGTCGCTATGGCTACACCTTC
CDR3aa: CASSSSWDRSRYGYTF
v_gene: TRBV28
j_gene: TRBJ1-2
d_gene: TRBD1
abundance: .

CDR3nt: TGTGCCACCAGTGATCGGGGTCAGCCCCAGCATTTT
CDR3aa: CATSDRGQPQHF
v_gene: TRBV24-1
j_gene: TRBJ1-5
d_gene: .
abundance: .

CDR3nt: TGTGCCAGCAGACGGACAGCTAACTATGGCTACACCTTC
CDR3aa: CASRRTANYGYTF
v_gene: TRBV12-3/TRBV12-4
j_gene: TRBJ1-2
d_gene: .
abundance: .

CDR3nt: TGTGCCACCAGTGATCGGCCGACAGGACACTCTGGAAACACCATATATTTT
CDR3aa: CATSDRPTGHSGNTIYF
v_gene: TRBV24-1
j_gene: TRBJ1-3
d_gene: .
abundance: .

CDR3nt: TGTGCCAGCAGCTCCCTAACGGGTAAACGGTTCAATGAGCAGTTCTTC
CDR3aa: CASSSLTGKRFNEQFF
v_gene: TRBV27
j_gene: TRBJ2-1
d_gene: .
abundance: .

CDR3nt: TGTGCCAGCAGTCCGGGGACATCAGGAATGGAAAAACTGTTTTTT
CDR3aa: CASSPGTSGMEKLFF
v_gene: TRBV6-6
j_gene: TRBJ1-4
d_gene: .
abundance: .

CDR3nt: TGTGCCAGCAAACCCCGGACAGGGGCCTCATACACTGAAGCTTTCTTT
CDR3aa: CASKPRTGASYTEAFF
v_gene: TRBV2
j_gene: TRBJ1-1
d_gene: TRBD1
abundance: .

CDR3nt: TGTGCCAGCAGCTTAGGAGCGGGAGGGGCAGAGACCCAGTACTTC
CDR3aa: CASSLGAGGAETQYF
v_gene: TRBV7-3
j_gene: TRBJ2-5
d_gene: TRBD2
abundance: .

CDR3nt: TGTGCCAGCAGGCCAGGAGGGGCGAGGGACGAGCAGTACTTC
CDR3aa: CASRPGGARDEQYF
v_gene: TRBV28
j_gene: TRBJ2-7
d_gene: .
abundance: once

CDR3nt: TGTGCCAGCAGCTCGATCAGCGGGAGGGGCTCCTACAATGAGCAGTTCTTC
CDR3aa: CASSSISGRGSYNEQFF
v_gene: TRBV7-9
j_gene: TRBJ2-1
d_gene: TRBD2
abundance: .

CDR3nt: TGTGCCAGCAGCTTAGCTCGGGGCAGGGGGAACACCATATATTTT
CDR3aa: CASSLARGRGNTIYF
v_gene: TRBV7-9
j_gene: TRBJ1-3
d_gene: TRBD1
abundance: .

CDR3nt: TGTGCCACCAGCAGAGATGCAGGGGGAGGCCAGCCCCAGCATTTT
CDR3aa: CATSRDAGGGQPQHF
v_gene: TRBV15
j_gene: TRBJ1-5
d_gene: TRBD1
abundance: .

CDR3nt: TGTGCCAGCAACATCTACGGGACTAGCGTCAATGAGCAGTTCTTC
CDR3aa: CASNIYGTSVNEQFF
v_gene: TRBV28
j_gene: TRBJ2-1
d_gene: TRBD2
abundance: .

CDR3nt: TGTGCCACCAGCATAGAACTTAGCGGGCTCTACGAGCAGTACTTC
CDR3aa: CATSIELSGLYEQYF
v_gene: TRBV15
j_gene: TRBJ2-7
d_gene: TRBD2
abundance: once

CDR3nt: TGTGCCAGCAAGCTTGACTACCCTGGGTACAATGAGCAGTTCTTC
CDR3aa: CASKLDYPGYNEQFF
v_gene: TRBV2
j_gene: TRBJ2-1
d_gene: .
abundance: few

CDR3nt: TGTGCCAGCTCACCATTGGGGACAGGGGTTTCACCCCTCCACTTT
CDR3aa: CASSPLGTGVSPLHF
v_gene: TRBV18
j_gene: TRBJ1-6
d_gene: TRBD1
abundance: once

CDR3nt: TGTGCCAGCAACCGACTTGTAGCGGGAGTCTACAATGAGCAGTTCTTC
CDR3aa: CASNRLVAGVYNEQFF
v_gene: TRBV9
j_gene: TRBJ2-1
d_gene: TRBD2
abundance: .

CDR3nt: TGCGCCAGCAGCACCGGGACTAGGCACAATGAGCAGTTCTTC
CDR3aa: CASSTGTRHNEQFF
v_gene: TRBV5-1
j_gene: TRBJ2-1
d_gene: TRBD2
abundance: .

CDR3nt: TGTGCCAGCAGCGTTCAAAGCGGGTCCTACAATGAGCAGTTCTTC
CDR3aa: CASSVQSGSYNEQFF
v_gene: TRBV9
j_gene: TRBJ2-1
d_gene: .
abundance: .

CDR3nt: TGTGCCAGCAGTTTATCGGGACAGGGGACAGATACGCAGTATTTT
CDR3aa: CASSLSGQGTDTQYF
v_gene: TRBV27
j_gene: TRBJ2-3
d_gene: TRBD1
abundance: few

CDR3nt: TGTGCCATAAGACAGGACTTGAACACTGAAGCTTTCTTT
CDR3aa: CAIRQDLNTEAFF
v_gene: TRBV10-3
j_gene: TRBJ1-1
d_gene: .
abundance: .

CDR3nt: TGTGCCAGCAGCTTGGAATTGCGCCGGGAGAAAGAGGGGCAGTACTTC
CDR3aa: CASSLELRREKEGQYF
v_gene: TRBV5-4
j_gene: TRBJ2-7
d_gene: .
abundance: .

CDR3nt: TGTGCCAGCAGCCTCCTTACCGACAGGTCTAATCAGCCCCAGCATTTT
CDR3aa: CASSLLTDRSNQPQHF
v_gene: TRBV14
j_gene: TRBJ1-5
d_gene: .
abundance: .

CDR3nt: TGTGCCAGCAGTCGAAAGGGGGCTGACACAGATACGCAGTATTTT
CDR3aa: CASSRKGADTDTQYF
v_gene: TRBV2
j_gene: TRBJ2-3
d_gene: TRBD1
abundance: .

CDR3nt: TGTGCCAGCAGCTTAGTTGCGGAGACCCAGTACTTC
CDR3aa: CASSLVAETQYF
v_gene: TRBV11-2
j_gene: TRBJ2-5
d_gene: .
abundance: .

CDR3nt: TGTGCCAGCAGCTCTTCTAGGGGTGATACGCAGTATTTT
CDR3aa: CASSSSRGDTQYF
v_gene: TRBV7-3
j_gene: TRBJ2-3
d_gene: .
abundance: .

CDR3nt: TGTGCCAGCAGACTAGGGGGGGATTACAATGAGCAGTTCTTC
CDR3aa: CASRLGGDYNEQFF
v_gene: TRBV28
j_gene: TRBJ2-1
d_gene: .
abundance: .

CDR3nt: TGTGCCAGCAGTTTACGGGACAGGGCCGGCGAGCAGTACTTC
CDR3aa: CASSLRDRAGEQYF
v_gene: TRBV28
j_gene: TRBJ2-7
d_gene: TRBD1
abundance: .

CDR3nt: TGCGCCAGCAGCCGGGACGGAGGGGTAGCCACTGAAGCTTTCTTT
CDR3aa: CASSRDGGVATEAFF
v_gene: TRBV5-1
j_gene: TRBJ1-1
d_gene: .
abundance: .

CDR3nt: TGTGCCAGCAGTTTTAGGACAGGGGTCTCCCAAGAGACCCAGTACTTC
CDR3aa: CASSFRTGVSQETQYF
v_gene: TRBV27
j_gene: TRBJ2-5
d_gene: TRBD1
abundance: once

CDR3nt: TGTGCCAGCAGCTTCGGTAGCGGCACAGATACGCAGTATTTT
CDR3aa: CASSFGSGTDTQYF
v_gene: TRBV7-9
j_gene: TRBJ2-3
d_gene: .
abundance: .

CDR3nt: TGTGCCAGCAGCCCCCTTAGCGGCCGGGCCTCCTACAATGAGCAGTTCTTC
CDR3aa: CASSPLSGRASYNEQFF
v_gene: TRBV7-9
j_gene: TRBJ2-1
d_gene: .
abundance: .

CDR3nt: TGCAGCGCTTCGGGACTAGCGGGAGATACGCAGTATTTT
CDR3aa: CSASGLAGDTQYF
v_gene: TRBV29-1
j_gene: TRBJ2-3
d_gene: TRBD2
abundance: .

CDR3nt: TGTGCCAGCCACATTCGGGAAAACACTGAAGCTTTCTTT
CDR3aa: CASHIRENTEAFF
v_gene: TRBV18
j_gene: TRBJ1-1
d_gene: .
abundance: .

CDR3nt: TGTGCCAGCAGCGATGAGACAGGGAGTAAAGAGACCCAGTACTTC
CDR3aa: CASSDETGSKETQYF
v_gene: TRBV9
j_gene: TRBJ2-5
d_gene: TRBD1
abundance: .

CDR3nt: TGCGCCAGCAGCCCGGGACAGTCCTATGGCTACACCTTC
CDR3aa: CASSPGQSYGYTF
v_gene: TRBV5-1
j_gene: TRBJ1-2
d_gene: TRBD1
abundance: .

CDR3nt: TGTGCCTCCATGCCAGTAAGCAATCAGCCCCAGCATTTT
CDR3aa: CASMPVSNQPQHF
v_gene: TRBV28
j_gene: TRBJ1-5
d_gene: .
abundance: once

CDR3nt: TGTGCCAGCAGCATGACAGGGGGGCGCGAGCAGTACTTC
CDR3aa: CASSMTGGREQYF
v_gene: TRBV7-3
j_gene: TRBJ2-7
d_gene: TRBD1
abundance: .

CDR3nt: TGTGCCAGCAGCTTGGGGGACAGGAATAATTCACCCCTCCACTTT
CDR3aa: CASSLGDRNNSPLHF
v_gene: TRBV5-5
j_gene: TRBJ1-6
d_gene: TRBD1
abundance: once

CDR3nt: TGTGCCAGCAGTGAGGCAGGCCACCAAGAGACCCAGTACTTC
CDR3aa: CASSEAGHQETQYF
v_gene: TRBV25-1
j_gene: TRBJ2-5
d_gene: .
abundance: .

CDR3nt: TGCGCCAGCAGCTTTGCTAGTGGAGATACGCAGTATTTT
CDR3aa: CASSFASGDTQYF
v_gene: TRBV5-1
j_gene: TRBJ2-3
d_gene: .
abundance: once

CDR3nt: TGTGCCAGCAGCTCCCCGGGATACATGGAAGCTTTCTTT
CDR3aa: CASSSPGYMEAFF
v_gene: TRBV11-2
j_gene: TRBJ1-1
d_gene: .
abundance: .

CDR3nt: TGTGCCAGCAGCCAGACGACAGGGACCTACGAGCAGTACTTC
CDR3aa: CASSQTTGTYEQYF
v_gene: TRBV7-9
j_gene: TRBJ2-7
d_gene: TRBD1
abundance: .

CDR3nt: TGTGCCAGCAGCTTATCGCGGGCCCGGGGGGACACCATATATTTT
CDR3aa: CASSLSRARGDTIYF
v_gene: TRBV13
j_gene: TRBJ1-3
d_gene: .
abundance: .

CDR3nt: TGTGCCAGCAGCTTGAACAGGGGCTACGAGCAGTACTTC
CDR3aa: CASSLNRGYEQYF
v_gene: TRBV5-4
j_gene: TRBJ2-7
d_gene: TRBD1
abundance: .